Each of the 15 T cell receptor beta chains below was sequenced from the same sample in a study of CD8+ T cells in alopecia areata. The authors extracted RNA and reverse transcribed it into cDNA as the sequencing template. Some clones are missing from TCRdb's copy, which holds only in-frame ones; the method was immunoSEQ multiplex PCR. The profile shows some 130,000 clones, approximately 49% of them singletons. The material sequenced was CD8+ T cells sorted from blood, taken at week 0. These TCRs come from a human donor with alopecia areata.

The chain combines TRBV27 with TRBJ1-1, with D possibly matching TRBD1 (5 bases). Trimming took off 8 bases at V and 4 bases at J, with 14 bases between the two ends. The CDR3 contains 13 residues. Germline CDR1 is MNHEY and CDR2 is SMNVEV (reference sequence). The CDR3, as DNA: TGTGCCAGCTGGAGGGGAGGAGGCACTGAAGCTTTCTTT. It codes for CASWRGGGTEAFF.

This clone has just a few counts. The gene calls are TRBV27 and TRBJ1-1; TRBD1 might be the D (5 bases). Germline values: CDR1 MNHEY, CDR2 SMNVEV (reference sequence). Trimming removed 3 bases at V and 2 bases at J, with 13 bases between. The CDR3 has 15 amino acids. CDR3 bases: TGTGCCAGCAGTTTGGTGGGGGGACCAAACACTGAAGCTTTCTTT. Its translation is CASSLVGGPNTEAFF.

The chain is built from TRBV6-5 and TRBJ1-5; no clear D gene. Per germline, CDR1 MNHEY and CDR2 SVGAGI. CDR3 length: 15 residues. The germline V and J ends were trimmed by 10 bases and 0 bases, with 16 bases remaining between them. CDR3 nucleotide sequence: TGTGCCACCTGGGATTTCGAAGGTAGCAATCAGCCCCAGCATTTT. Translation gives CATWDFEGSNQPQHF.

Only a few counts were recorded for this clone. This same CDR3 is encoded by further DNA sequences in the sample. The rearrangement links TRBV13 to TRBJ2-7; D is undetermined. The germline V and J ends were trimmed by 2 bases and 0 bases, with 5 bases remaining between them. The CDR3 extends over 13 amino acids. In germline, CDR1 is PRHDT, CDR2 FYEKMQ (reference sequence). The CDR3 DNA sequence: TGTGCCAGCAGCTTACCTAGCTCCTACGAGCAGTACTTC. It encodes CASSLPSSYEQYF. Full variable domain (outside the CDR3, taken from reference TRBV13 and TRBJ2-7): AAGVIQSPRHLIKEKRETATLKCYPIPRHDTVYWYQQGPGQDPQFLISFYEKMQSDKGSIPDRFSAQQFSDYHSELNMSSLELGDSALYFCASSLPSSYEQYFGPGTRLTVT.

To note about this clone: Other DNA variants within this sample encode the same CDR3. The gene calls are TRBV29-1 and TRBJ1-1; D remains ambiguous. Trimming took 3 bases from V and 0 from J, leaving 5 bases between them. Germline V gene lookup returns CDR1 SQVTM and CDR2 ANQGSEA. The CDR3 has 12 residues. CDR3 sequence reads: CSVEGMNTEAFF. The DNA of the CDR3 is TGCAGCGTTGAGGGAATGAACACTGAAGCTTTCTTT.

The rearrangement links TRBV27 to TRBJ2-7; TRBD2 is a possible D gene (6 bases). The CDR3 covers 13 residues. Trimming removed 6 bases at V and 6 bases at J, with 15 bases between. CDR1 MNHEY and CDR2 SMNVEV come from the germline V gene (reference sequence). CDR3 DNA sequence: TGTGCCAGCAGCCCCTTCTGGGGAGGCGAGCAGTACTTC. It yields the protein CASSPFWGGEQYF.

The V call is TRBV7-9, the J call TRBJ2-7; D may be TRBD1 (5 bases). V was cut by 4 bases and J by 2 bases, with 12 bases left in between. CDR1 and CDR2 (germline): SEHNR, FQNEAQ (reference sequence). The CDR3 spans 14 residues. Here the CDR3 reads CASSSGQGTYEQYF. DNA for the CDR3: TGTGCCAGCAGCTCCGGACAAGGCACCTACGAGCAGTACTTC.

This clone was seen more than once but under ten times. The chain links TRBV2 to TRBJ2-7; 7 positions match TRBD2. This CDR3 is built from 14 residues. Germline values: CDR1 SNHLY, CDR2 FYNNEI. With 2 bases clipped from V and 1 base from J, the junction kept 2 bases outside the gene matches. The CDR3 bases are TGTGCCAGCAGTGAAATAGCGGGTTCCTACGAGCAGTACTTC. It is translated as CASSEIAGSYEQYF. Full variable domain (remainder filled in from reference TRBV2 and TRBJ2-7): EPEVTQTPSHQVTQMGQEVILRCVPISNHLYFYWYRQILGQKVEFLVSFYNNEISEKSEIFDDQFSVERPDGSNFTLKIRSTKLEDSAMYFCASSEIAGSYEQYFGPGTRLTVT.

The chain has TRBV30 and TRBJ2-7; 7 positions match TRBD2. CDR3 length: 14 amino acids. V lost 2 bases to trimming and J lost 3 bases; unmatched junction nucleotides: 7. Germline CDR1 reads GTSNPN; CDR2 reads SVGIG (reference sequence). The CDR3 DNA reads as TGTGCCTGGAGTCGTAGCGGGTTAGTCTACGAGCAGTACTTC. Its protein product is CAWSRSGLVYEQYF.

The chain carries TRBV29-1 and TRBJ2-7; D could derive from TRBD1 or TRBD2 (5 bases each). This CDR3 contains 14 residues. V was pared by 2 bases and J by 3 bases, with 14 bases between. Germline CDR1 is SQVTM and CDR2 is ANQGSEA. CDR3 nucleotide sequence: TGCAGCGTTGAACCCCGGGGTGGGGGCTACGAGCAGTACTTC. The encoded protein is CSVEPRGGGYEQYF.

The CDR3 sequence: CASSARDNYEQYF. Here the CDR3 DNA reads TGTGCCAGCAGCGCCCGGGACAACTACGAGCAGTACTTC. The chain links TRBV13 to TRBJ2-7; D is possibly TRBD1 (6 bases). The ends were cut back, 5 bases at V and 3 bases at J, with 11 bases in the middle. Germline V gene data show CDR1 as PRHDT and CDR2 as FYEKMQ (reference sequence). The CDR3 consists of 13 residues.

The CDR3 sequence is CSVVEGVQVVGYGYTF. For the CDR3, the DNA is TGCAGCGTTGTGGAGGGGGTACAGGTCGTAGGTTATGGCTACACCTTC. The gene calls are TRBV29-1 and TRBJ1-2; D possibly corresponds to TRBD1 (6 bases). Trimming took 4 bases from V and 5 from J, leaving 23 bases between them. This CDR3 has 16 residues. Per the germline V gene, CDR1 is SQVTM and CDR2 is ANQGSEA.

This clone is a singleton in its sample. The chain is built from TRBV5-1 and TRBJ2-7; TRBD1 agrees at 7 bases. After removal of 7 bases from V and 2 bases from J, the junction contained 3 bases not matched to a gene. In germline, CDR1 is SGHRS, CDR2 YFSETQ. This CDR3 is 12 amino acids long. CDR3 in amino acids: CASYDRAYEQYF. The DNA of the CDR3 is TGCGCCAGCTATGACAGGGCCTACGAGCAGTACTTC. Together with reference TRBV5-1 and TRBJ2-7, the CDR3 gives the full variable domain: KAGVTQTPRYLIKTRGQQVTLSCSPISGHRSVSWYQQTPGQGLQFLFEYFSETQRNKGNFPGRFSGRQFSNSRSEMNVSTLELGDSALYLCASYDRAYEQYFGPGTRLTVT.

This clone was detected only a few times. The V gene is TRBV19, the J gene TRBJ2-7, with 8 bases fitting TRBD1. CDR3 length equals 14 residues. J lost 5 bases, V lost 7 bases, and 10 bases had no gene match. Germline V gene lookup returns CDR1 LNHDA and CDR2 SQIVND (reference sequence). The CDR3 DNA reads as TGTGCCAGTACCCCGGACAGGGATTCCCACGAGCAGTACTTC. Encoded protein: CASTPDRDSHEQYF. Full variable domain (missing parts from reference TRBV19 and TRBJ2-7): DGGITQSPKYLFRKEGQNVTLSCEQNLNHDAMYWYRQDPGQGLRLIYYSQIVNDFQKGDIAEGYSVSREKKESFPLTVTSAQKNPTAFYLCASTPDRDSHEQYFGPGTRLTVT.

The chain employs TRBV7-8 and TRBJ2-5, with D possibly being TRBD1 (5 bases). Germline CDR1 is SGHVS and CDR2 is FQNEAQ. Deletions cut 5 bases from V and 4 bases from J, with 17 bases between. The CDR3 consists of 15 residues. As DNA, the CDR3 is TGTGCCAGCAGCCCGATGGCAGGGCGAGGAGAGACCCAGTACTTC. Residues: CASSPMAGRGETQYF.